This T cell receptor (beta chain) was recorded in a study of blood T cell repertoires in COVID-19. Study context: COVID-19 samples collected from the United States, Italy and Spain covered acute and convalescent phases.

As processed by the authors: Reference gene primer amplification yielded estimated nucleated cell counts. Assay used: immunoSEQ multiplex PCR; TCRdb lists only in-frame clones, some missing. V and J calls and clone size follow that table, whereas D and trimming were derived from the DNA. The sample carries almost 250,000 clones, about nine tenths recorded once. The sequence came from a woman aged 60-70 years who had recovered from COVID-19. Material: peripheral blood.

The chain's CDR3 is CASSQGLFQPQHF. For the CDR3, the DNA is TGTGCCAGCAGCCAAGGTCTTTTCCAGCCCCAGCATTTT. The V and J genes are TRBV4-2 and TRBJ1-5, with no clear D. The ends were cut back, 1 base at V and 7 bases at J, with 8 bases in the middle. From germline, CDR1 is LGHNA and CDR2 YNFKEQ. The CDR3 contains 13 residues.